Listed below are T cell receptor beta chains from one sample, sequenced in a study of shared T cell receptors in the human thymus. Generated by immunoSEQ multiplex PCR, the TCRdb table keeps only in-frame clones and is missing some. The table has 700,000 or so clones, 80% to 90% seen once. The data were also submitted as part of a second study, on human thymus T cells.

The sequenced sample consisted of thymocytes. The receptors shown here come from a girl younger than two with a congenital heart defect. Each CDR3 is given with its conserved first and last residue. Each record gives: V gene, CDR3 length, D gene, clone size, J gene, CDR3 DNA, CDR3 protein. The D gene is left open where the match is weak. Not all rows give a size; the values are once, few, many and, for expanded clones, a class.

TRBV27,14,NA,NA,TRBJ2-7,TGTGCCAGCAGTGGCAGGGTGAGCTCCTACGAGCAGTACTTC,CASSGRVSSYEQYF
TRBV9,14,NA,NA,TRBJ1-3,TGTGCCAGCAGCGTTTCGGTCTCTGGAAACACCATATATTTT,CASSVSVSGNTIYF
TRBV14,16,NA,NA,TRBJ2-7,TGTGCCAGCAGCCAACGTATGGCTCCTTTCCCCTACGAGCAGTACTTC,CASSQRMAPFPYEQYF
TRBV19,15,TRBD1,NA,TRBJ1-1,TGTGCCAGTAGTGCGCGGAAAGAACAGGGGGGGGAAGCTTTCTTT,CASSARKEQGGEAFF
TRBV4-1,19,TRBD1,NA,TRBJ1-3,TGCGCCAGCAGCCCAACAAGCCACAGGGGCTACAGCCCTGGAAACACCATATATTTT,CASSPTSHRGYSPGNTIYF
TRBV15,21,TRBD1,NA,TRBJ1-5,TGTGCCACCAGCAGAGTGGACAGGGACATTATCTTTATTTATAGCAATCAGCCCCAGCATTTT,CATSRVDRDIIFIYSNQPQHF
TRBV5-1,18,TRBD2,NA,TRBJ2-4,TGCGCCAGCAGCTGGAACCGAGCGGGGGGCTTAGCCAAAAACATTCAGTACTTC,CASSWNRAGGLAKNIQYF
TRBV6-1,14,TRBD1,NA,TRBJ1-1,TGTGCCAGCTTTGGGGGACAGCTGAACACTGAAGCTTTCTTT,CASFGGQLNTEAFF
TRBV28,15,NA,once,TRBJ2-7,TGTGCCAGCAGTTTAGCTCGAACAGCTCCTACCGAGCAGTACTTC,CASSLARTAPTEQYF
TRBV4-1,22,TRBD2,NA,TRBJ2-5,TGCGCCAGCAGCCAAGAGAAAGGACCACCGGGACTAGCGGGGGGCAGAAAAGAGACCCAGTACTTC,CASSQEKGPPGLAGGRKETQYF
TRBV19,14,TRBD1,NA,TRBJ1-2,TGTGCCAGTAGTATAGGAACAGGGGCGGAGGGCTACACCTTC,CASSIGTGAEGYTF
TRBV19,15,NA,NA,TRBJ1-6,TGTGCCAGTAGAAGACTCATCCGGGGAGATTCACCCCTCCACTTT,CASRRLIRGDSPLHF
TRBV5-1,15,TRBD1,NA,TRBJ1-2,TGCGCCAGCTATACCGGGACAGGGGGCGTCGGTGGCTACACCTTC,CASYTGTGGVGGYTF
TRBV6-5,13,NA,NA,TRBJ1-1,TGTGCCAGCAGCCCTGAGTTTTACACTGAAGCTTTCTTT,CASSPEFYTEAFF
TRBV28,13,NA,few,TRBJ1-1,TGTGCCAGCAGTTCGGGGAGGCCCACTGAAGCTTTCTTT,CASSSGRPTEAFF
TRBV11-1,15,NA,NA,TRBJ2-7,TGTGCCAGCAGCTCCGAGGGAATTCAAACCTACGAGCAGTACTTC,CASSSEGIQTYEQYF
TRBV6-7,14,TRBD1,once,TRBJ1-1,TGTGCCAGCAGCTCTCGACAGGGGTGCACTGAAGCTTTCTTT,CASSSRQGCTEAFF
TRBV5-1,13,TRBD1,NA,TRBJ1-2,TGCGCCAGCAGCAGATCGACAGGGGACGGCTACACCTTC,CASSRSTGDGYTF
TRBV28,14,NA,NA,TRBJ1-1,TGTGCCCCGCCGTCAGGGTTTATGAACACTGAAGCTTTCTTT,CAPPSGFMNTEAFF
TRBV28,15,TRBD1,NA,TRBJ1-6,TGTGCCAGCAGACATAACAGGGGAGGAAGGTCACCCCTCCACTTT,CASRHNRGGRSPLHF
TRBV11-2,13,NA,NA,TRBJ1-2,TGTGCCAGCAGCTTAGACAGGGGCTATGGCTACACCTTC,CASSLDRGYGYTF
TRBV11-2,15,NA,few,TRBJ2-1,TGTGCCAGCAGCTTAGAGAGGGAATCCTACAATGAGCAGTTCTTC,CASSLERESYNEQFF
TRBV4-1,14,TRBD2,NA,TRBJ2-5,TGCGCCAGCAGCCAGGGACTATTTAAGGAGACCCAGTACTTC,CASSQGLFKETQYF
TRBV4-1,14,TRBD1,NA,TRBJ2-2,TGCGCCAGCAGCCGATACAGGGGCACCGGGGAGCTGTTTTTT,CASSRYRGTGELFF
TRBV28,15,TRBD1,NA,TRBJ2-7,TGTGCCAGCAGTTTATGCAGGGACAGAGCCTACGAGCAGTACTTC,CASSLCRDRAYEQYF
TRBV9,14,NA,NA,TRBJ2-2,TGTGCCAGCACCGCCCGGGCGAACACCGGGGAGCTGTTTTTT,CASTARANTGELFF
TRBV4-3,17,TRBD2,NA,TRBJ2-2,TGCGCCAGCAGCCAAGATGCGGGGGGCCAGGAGAACGGGGAGCTGTTTTTT,CASSQDAGGQENGELFF
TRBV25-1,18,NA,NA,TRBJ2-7,TGTGCCAGCAGTGACGTGGACAGAGAATCTATCCCCAGGCACGAGCAGTACTTC,CASSDVDRESIPRHEQYF
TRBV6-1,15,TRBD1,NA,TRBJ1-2,TGTGCCAGCAGTGAACCTCGACAGGGTGGGGATGGCTACACCTTC,CASSEPRQGGDGYTF
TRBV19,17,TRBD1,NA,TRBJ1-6,TGTGCCAGTAGTACCTCGGGACAGGGGGCTTCCAATTCACCCCTCCACTTT,CASSTSGQGASNSPLHF
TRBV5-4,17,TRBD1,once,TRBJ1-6,TGTGCCAGCAGCGAAATGACAGGGTTTCAATATAATTCACCCCTCCACTTT,CASSEMTGFQYNSPLHF
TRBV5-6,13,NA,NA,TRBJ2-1,TGTGCCAGCAGCTTGTATATAAGGGGGACTATATTCTTC,CASSLYIRGTIFF
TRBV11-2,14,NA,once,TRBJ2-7,TGTGCCAGCAGCTTGACTCCCCACCTCTACGAGCAGTACTTC,CASSLTPHLYEQYF
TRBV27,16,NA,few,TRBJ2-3,TGTGCCAGCAGGTGGGGGGGCCCGCGGGGGTTAGATACGCAGTATTTT,CASRWGGPRGLDTQYF
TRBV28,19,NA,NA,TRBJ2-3,TGTGCCAGCAGTTTACGAAGGGCAGGGTATGAGGCAGGCACAGATACGCAGTATTTT,CASSLRRAGYEAGTDTQYF